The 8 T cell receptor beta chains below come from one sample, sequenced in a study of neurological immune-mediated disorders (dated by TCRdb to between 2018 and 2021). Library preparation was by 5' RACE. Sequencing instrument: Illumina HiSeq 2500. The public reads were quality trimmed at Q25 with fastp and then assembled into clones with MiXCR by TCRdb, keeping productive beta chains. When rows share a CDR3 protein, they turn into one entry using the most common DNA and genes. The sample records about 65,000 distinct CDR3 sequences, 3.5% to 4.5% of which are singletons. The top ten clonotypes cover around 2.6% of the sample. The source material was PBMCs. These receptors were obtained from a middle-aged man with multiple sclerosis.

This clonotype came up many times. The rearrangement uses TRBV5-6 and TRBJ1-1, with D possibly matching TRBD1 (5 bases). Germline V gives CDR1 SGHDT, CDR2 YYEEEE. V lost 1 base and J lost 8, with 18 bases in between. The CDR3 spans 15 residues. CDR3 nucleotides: TGTGCCAGCAGCTTGTTGGGGAATACGGGACCCGAAGCTTTCTTT. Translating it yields CASSLLGNTGPEAFF.

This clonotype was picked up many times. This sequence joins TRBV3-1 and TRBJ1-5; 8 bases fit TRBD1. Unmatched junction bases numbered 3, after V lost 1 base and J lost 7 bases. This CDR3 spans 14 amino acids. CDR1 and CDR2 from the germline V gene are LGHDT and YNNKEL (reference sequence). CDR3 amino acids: CASSQGQGLQPQHF. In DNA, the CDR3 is TGTGCCAGCAGCCAAGGACAGGGGTTGCAGCCCCAGCATTTT.

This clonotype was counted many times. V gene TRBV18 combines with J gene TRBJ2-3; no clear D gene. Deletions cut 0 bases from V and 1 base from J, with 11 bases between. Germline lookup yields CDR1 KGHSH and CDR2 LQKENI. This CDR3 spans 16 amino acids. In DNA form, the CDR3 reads TGTGCCAGCTCACCACCATTCCAGGCGGGCACAGATACGCAGTATTTT. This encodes CASSPPFQAGTDTQYF. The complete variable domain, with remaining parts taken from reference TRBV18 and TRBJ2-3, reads NAGVMQNPRHLVRRRGQEARLRCSPMKGHSHVYWYRQLPEEGLKFMVYLQKENIIDESGMPKERFSAEFPKEGPSILRIQQVVRGDSAAYFCASSPPFQAGTDTQYFGPGTRLTVL.

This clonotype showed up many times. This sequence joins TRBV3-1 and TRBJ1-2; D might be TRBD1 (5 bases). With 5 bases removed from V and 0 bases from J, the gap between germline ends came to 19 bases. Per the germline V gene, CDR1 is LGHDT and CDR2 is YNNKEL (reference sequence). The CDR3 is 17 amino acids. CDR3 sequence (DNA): TGTGCCAGCAGCATAGACAGCGCCGACCTCTCTAACTATGGCTACACCTTC. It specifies CASSIDSADLSNYGYTF.

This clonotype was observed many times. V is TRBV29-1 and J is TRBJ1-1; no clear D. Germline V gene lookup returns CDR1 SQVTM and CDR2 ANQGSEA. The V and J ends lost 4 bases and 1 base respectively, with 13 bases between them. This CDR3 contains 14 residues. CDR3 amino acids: CSVVVWARNTEAFF. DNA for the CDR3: TGCAGCGTTGTCGTTTGGGCGAGGAACACTGAAGCTTTCTTT.

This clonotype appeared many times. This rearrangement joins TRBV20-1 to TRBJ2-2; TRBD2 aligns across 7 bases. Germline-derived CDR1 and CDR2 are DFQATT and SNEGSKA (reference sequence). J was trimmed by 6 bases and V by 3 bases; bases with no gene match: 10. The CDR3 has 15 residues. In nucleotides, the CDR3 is TGCAGTGCTAGCTCCGGGACTACCCACCCCGGGGAGCTGTTTTTT. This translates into CSASSGTTHPGELFF.

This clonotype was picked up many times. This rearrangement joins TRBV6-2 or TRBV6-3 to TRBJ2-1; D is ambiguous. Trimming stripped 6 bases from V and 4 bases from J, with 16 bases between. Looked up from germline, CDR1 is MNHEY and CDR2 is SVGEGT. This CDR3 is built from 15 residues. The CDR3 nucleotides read TGTGCCAGCAGCTTCGCCCGGGCCACGTACAATGAGCAGTTCTTC. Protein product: CASSFARATYNEQFF.

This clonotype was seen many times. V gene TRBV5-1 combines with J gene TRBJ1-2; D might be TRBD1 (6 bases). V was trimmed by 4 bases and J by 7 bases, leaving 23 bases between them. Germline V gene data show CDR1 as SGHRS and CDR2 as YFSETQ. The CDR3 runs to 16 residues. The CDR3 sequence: CASSIRLLAGTSGYTF. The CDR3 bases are TGCGCCAGCAGCATACGCCTTCTTGCAGGGACAAGTGGCTACACCTTC.